This T cell receptor (beta chain) appears in the sequencing data of a study of a mutant IDH1 vaccine in newly diagnosed glioma. V dropped 5 bases and J dropped 0; count of bases not matched to a gene: 5. The CDR3 is made up of 15 amino acids. Germline loops: CDR1 SGDLS, CDR2 YYNGEE. TCRdb keeps only in-frame clones here, not all; method: immunoSEQ multiplex PCR. The sample gives tens of thousands of clones, roughly three quarters of which show up once; approximately 10% is in the top ten. On this clone: Its target is not known.

Time point defined: week 11, during vaccination. The vaccine gave 300 ug of a 20-mer mutant IDH1 peptide subcutaneously per dose. The sequence was collected from a man between 18 and 35 years old with glioma. Some clones in this sample may be carry-over from other donors' samples. The sample consisted of peripheral blood mononuclear cells (PBMCs), taken from a glioma patient whose treatment included an IDH1 peptide vaccine. The V and J genes are TRBV9 and TRBJ1-3, with 7 nucleotides matching TRBD1. CDR3 DNA: TGTGCCAGCAGTTACAGGGGTTTCTCTGGAAACACCATATATTTT. This encodes CASSYRGFSGNTIYF.